Presented here are 5 T cell receptor beta chains from one specimen sequenced in a study of response to subunit inactivated influenza vaccine. TCRdb independently ran MiXCR on the RT-PCR reads; one entry per CDR3 protein. The repertoire holds about 480,000 distinct CDR3 sequences, around 25% seen once, with less than 2.5% in the top ten. The sample in question was CD4+ T cells sorted from PBMCs, obtained more than 4 days after vaccination. The receptors originated from a man aged 50 or older who received an inactivated influenza vaccine.

Concerning this clonotype: The germline gene is not matched at one end of the junction; a read error may be the cause. The J gene is TRBJ2-7, the V gene TRBV5-6, with D perhaps assigned TRBD1 or TRBD2 (5 bases each). The CDR3 consists of 13 residues. Germline assignment: CDR1 SGHDT and CDR2 YYEEEE. CDR3 protein: CASGLGTLYEQYF. The CDR3, as DNA: TGTGCCAGCGGCTTGGGGACCCTCTACGAGCAGTACTTC.

In DNA form, the CDR3 reads TGCGCCAGCAGAGACCGGGACAGAAGCACAGATACGCAGTATTTT. This codes for CASRDRDRSTDTQYF. The chain uses TRBV10-2 and TRBJ2-3, with 7 bases that match TRBD1. The CDR3 sequence is 15 residues long. V was pared by 6 bases and J by 0 bases, with 6 bases of the junction left unmatched. Germline CDR1 reads WSHSY; CDR2 reads SAAADI.

This clonotype was found a few times. V gene TRBV12-3 or TRBV12-4 combines with J gene TRBJ2-1; no clear D. This CDR3 comprises 14 residues. The V end was cut by 10 bases, the J end by 2 bases, with 15 bases between. The CDR3: CATAGQRTYNEQFF. CDR3 DNA sequence: TGTGCCACCGCCGGGCAGAGGACCTACAATGAGCAGTTCTTC.

The chain employs TRBV2 and TRBJ2-3; D is possibly TRBD1 (6 bases). The ends were cut back, 6 bases at V and 0 bases at J, with 13 bases in the middle. Germline values: CDR1 SNHLY, CDR2 FYNNEI. This CDR3 is 15 amino acids long. The CDR3 DNA reads TGTGCCAGCAGCATGGGGGCCGGGAGCACAGATACGCAGTATTTT. Its protein is CASSMGAGSTDTQYF.

This chain joins TRBV20-1 and TRBJ2-3; unclear D gene. The germline CDR1 and CDR2 sequences are DFQATT and SNEGSKA (reference sequence). Deletions cut 3 bases from V and 4 bases from J, with 5 bases between. The CDR3 totals 11 residues. CDR3 sequence: CSASNADTQYF. The CDR3 bases are TGCAGTGCTAGCAACGCAGATACGCAGTATTTT.